Listed below are T cell receptor beta chains from one sample, sequenced in a study of patients and donors after allogeneic stem cell transplantation. TCRdb re-called the RT-PCR reads with MiXCR, one entry per CDR3 protein. The sample has about 96,000 distinct CDR3 sequences, about 44% seen once; the top ten hold 61%. Input material: blood, either unsorted or a sorted T cell fraction (not recorded which). These receptor sequences come from a human donor who was either an allogeneic HSCT recipient or a stem cell or donor lymphocyte infusion donor (not recorded which). It is not recorded whose cells these are; they may come from a transplant donor. CDR3s include the opening cysteine and the closing phenylalanine or tryptophan. Each record gives: J gene, clone size, D gene, V gene, CDR3 length, CDR3 protein, CDR3 DNA. A D gene is named only where the DNA matches it firmly. Only some rows state a clone size, as once, few, many or a class for expanded clones.

TRBJ1-6 few TRBD1 TRBV20-1 15 CSARGGDRERSPLHF TGCAGTGCTAGAGGGGGGGACAGGGAGAGATCACCCCTCCACTTT
TRBJ1-4 few TRBD1 TRBV18 16 CASSPTGTGMNEKLFF TGTGCCAGCTCACCAACCGGGACAGGGATGAATGAAAAACTGTTTTTT
TRBJ1-1 . . TRBV9 15 CASSVGLGRYTEAFF TGTGCCAGCAGCGTAGGGTTGGGTAGGTACACTGAAGCTTTCTTT
TRBJ1-1 few . TRBV9 16 CASSDRDGRGWTEAFF TGTGCCAGCAGCGACCGGGACGGCCGGGGATGGACTGAAGCTTTCTTT
TRBJ1-3 . . TRBV12-5 15 CASGFRGLFGNTIYF TGTGCTAGTGGTTTCCGGGGGCTGTTTGGAAACACCATATATTTT
TRBJ1-6 . . TRBV13 14 CASSRAGRDSPLHF TGTGCCAGCAGCCGAGCCGGCAGGGACTCACCCCTCCACTTT
TRBJ1-1 few . TRBV10-3 11 CAIRVDTEAFF TGTGCCATCAGAGTAGACACTGAAGCTTTCTTT
TRBJ1-2 . . TRBV5-1 15 CASSFWDTSNYGYTF TGCGCCAGCAGCTTTTGGGACACATCTAACTATGGCTACACCTTC
TRBJ2-2 . . TRBV20-1 13 CSAERNNTGELFF TGCAGTGCCGAACGGAACAACACCGGGGAGCTGTTTTTT
TRBJ1-1 few . TRBV12-3/TRBV12-4 14 CASSTYGEGTEAFF TGTGCCAGCAGTACGTATGGTGAGGGCACTGAAGCTTTCTTT
TRBJ1-1 few . TRBV20-1 14 CSARSGALGTEAFF TGCAGTGCTAGGAGTGGAGCCCTCGGGACTGAAGCTTTCTTT
TRBJ1-4 few . TRBV12-3/TRBV12-4 13 CASSRLLNEKLFF TGTGCCAGCAGCCGACTTCTTAATGAAAAACTGTTTTTT
TRBJ1-2 . . TRBV20-1 14 CSASNPSGEYGYTF TGCAGTGCCTCAAATCCCTCAGGGGAGTATGGCTACACCTTC
TRBJ1-6 . . TRBV4-2 14 CASSPRSGNSPLHF TGTGCCAGCAGCCCCCGATCGGGCAATTCACCCCTCCACTTT
TRBJ1-3 . TRBD1 TRBV20-1 18 CSARDYRGQSASGNTIYF TGCAGTGCTAGAGATTATCGGGGACAGTCAGCCTCGGGAAACACCATATATTTT